This T cell receptor beta chain was sequenced during a study of OX40 agonist ivuxolimab in advanced cancers. Study-level information: The drug used for patients, ivuxolimab, was an agonistic anti-OX40 (CD134) antibody. Having had anti-PD-1, anti-PD-L1 or anti-CTLA-4 therapy before was allowed, and approximately 40% had some.

TCRdb's table, derived via immunoSEQ multiplex PCR, lists solely in-frame clones and lacks some. This sample has approximately 60,000 clones, with approximately 80% found just once. Exclusion of a patient followed from autoimmune disease history or systemic immunosuppression. Germline V lookup: CDR1 SEHNR, CDR2 FQNEAQ (reference sequence). V shed 5 bases and J 2 bases; nucleotides not matched to a gene: 12. CDR3 length: 17 amino acids. The receptor was isolated from an adult with an advanced solid tumor such as melanoma, head and neck, liver or kidney cancer. The V call is TRBV7-9, the J call TRBJ2-7; 10 nucleotides agree with TRBD1. Specimen: CD4+ or CD8+ T cells sorted from blood, collected in a trial of the OX40 agonist ivuxolimab. In nucleotides, the CDR3 is TGTGCCAGCAGCCCTCTTTCCGGGACAGGGGATCCCTACGAGCAGTACTTC. Translating it yields CASSPLSGTGDPYEQYF.